Each of the 20 T cell receptor beta chains below was sequenced from the same sample in a study of blood T cell repertoires in COVID-19. Profiled with immunoSEQ multiplex PCR; TCRdb holds only in-frame clones, not every one. The sample carries roughly 250,000 clones, about 93% recorded once. Sequencing was carried out using PBMCs or T cells enriched from blood (not recorded which). These receptors were obtained from a woman under 30 who had recovered from COVID-19.

V is TRBV15 and J is TRBJ2-7; tentatively, D is TRBD2 (7 bases). The CDR3 loop spans 12 amino acids. Looked up from germline, CDR1 is LNHNV and CDR2 is YYDKDF (reference sequence). The ends were cut back, 11 bases at V and 6 bases at J, with 17 bases in the middle. CDR3 bases: TGTGCCTCAGCGGCGGGGGCCGGCGAGCAGTACTTC. Its translation is CASAAGAGEQYF.

The V and J genes are TRBV5-4 and TRBJ2-5; possible D gene TRBD1, 5 bases. The CDR3 totals 14 residues. V lost 4 bases and J lost 6, with 16 bases in between. The germline CDR1 and CDR2 sequences are SGHNT and YYREEE (reference sequence). The CDR3 DNA is TGTGCCAGCAGCATCCCAAAGGACATAAAGACCCAGTACTTC. Amino acid sequence: CASSIPKDIKTQYF.

About this clone itself: The junction departs from germline at one end; a sequencing error may be responsible. The chain employs TRBV7-7 and TRBJ2-5; a possible D gene is TRBD1 (6 bases). Germline loops: CDR1 SSHAT, CDR2 FNYEAQ (reference sequence). The CDR3 covers 16 residues. The CDR3 here is CASSLAQGKGQETQYF. CDR3 coding DNA: TGTGCTAGCAGCTTAGCACAGGGAAAGGGCCAAGAGACCCAGTACTTC.

The chain joins TRBV9 to TRBJ2-7; D is unresolved. From germline, CDR1 is SGDLS and CDR2 YYNGEE. V was pared by 3 bases and J by 3 bases, with 16 bases between. The CDR3 loop spans 15 amino acids. CDR3 nucleotides: TGTGCCAGCAGCGCTCAACCGGGTCTCAACTACGAGCAGTACTTC. Amino acids: CASSAQPGLNYEQYF.

V is TRBV10-3 and J is TRBJ1-2; D is possibly TRBD1 (5 bases). V lost 0 bases, J lost 6 bases, and 11 bases lay in between. The CDR3 length is 14 residues. Germline V lookup: CDR1 ENHRY, CDR2 SYGVKD. The CDR3 spells CAISESTGRDGYTF. The CDR3 DNA sequence: TGTGCCATCAGTGAGTCTACAGGCCGTGATGGCTACACCTTC.

This chain uses TRBV27 with TRBJ2-1, with 8 bases lining up with TRBD1. This CDR3 has 13 amino acids. V gave up 6 bases and J gave up 4 bases; unmatched junction bases: 2. Germline CDR1 and CDR2: MNHEY and SMNVEV (reference sequence). In DNA, the CDR3 is TGTGCCAGCAGCCAGGGGGCTTACAATGAGCAGTTCTTC. This codes for CASSQGAYNEQFF.

The V call is TRBV7-2, the J call TRBJ1-5; D call uncertain. From germline, CDR1 is SGHTA and CDR2 FQGNSA. Trimming pared 0 bases from V and 9 bases from J, leaving 6 bases between. The CDR3 totals 12 residues. The CDR3 DNA sequence: TGTGCCAGCAGCTTAGCGCAGGCGCCCCAGCATTTT. This translates into CASSLAQAPQHF.

This clone has only one observation. The CDR3 spells CASSLSSGITGELFF. The CDR3 region has the DNA TGCGCCAGCAGCTTGAGTAGCGGGATCACCGGGGAGCTGTTTTTT. The chain combines TRBV5-1 with TRBJ2-2; 8 bases fit TRBD2. After removal of 1 base from V and 4 bases from J, the junction contained 3 bases not matched to a gene. CDR1 is SGHRS and CDR2 is YFSETQ in the germline V gene. The CDR3 spans 15 residues.

The chain is built from TRBV9 and TRBJ1-1, with D possibly TRBD1 on 5 matching bases. V lost 0 bases and J lost 0, with 9 bases in between. This CDR3 contains 15 residues. Per germline, CDR1 SGDLS and CDR2 YYNGEE. The CDR3 reads CASSVGMGLNTEAFF. The CDR3, as DNA: TGTGCCAGCAGCGTAGGTATGGGGCTGAACACTGAAGCTTTCTTT.

The J gene is TRBJ1-1, the V gene TRBV25-1, with TRBD1 matching over 8 bases. This CDR3 has 13 residues. Germline V gene lookup returns CDR1 MGHDK and CDR2 SYGVNS. J lost 6 bases, V lost 6 bases, and 6 bases had no gene match. The CDR3 sequence: CASRQGAPAEAFF. The CDR3 DNA sequence: TGTGCCAGCAGGCAGGGGGCCCCTGCTGAAGCTTTCTTT. The full variable domain, rest sourced from reference TRBV25-1 and TRBJ1-1, is EADIYQTPRYLVIGTGKKITLECSQTMGHDKMYWYQQDPGMELHLIHYSYGVNSTEKGDLSSESTVSRIRTEHFPLTLESARPSHTSQYLCASRQGAPAEAFFGQGTRLTVV.

The gene calls are TRBV4-1 and TRBJ1-5; D is uncertain. The CDR3 spans 14 residues. V was cut by 0 bases and J by 4 bases, with 7 bases left in between. Looked up from germline, CDR1 is MGHRA and CDR2 is YSYEKL. CDR3 sequence reads: CASSQDSPNQPQHF. DNA for the CDR3: TGCGCCAGCAGCCAAGATAGTCCGAATCAGCCCCAGCATTTT.

This chain links TRBV7-3 with TRBJ1-1; TRBD1 might be the D (6 bases). The CDR3 totals 15 residues. CDR1 SGHTA and CDR2 FQGTGA come from the germline V gene. Trimming removed 1 base from V and 3 bases from J, with 12 bases in between. CDR3 sequence: CASSLSRGWDTEAFF. The CDR3 DNA sequence: TGTGCCAGCAGCTTAAGCAGGGGCTGGGACACTGAAGCTTTCTTT. Full variable domain (remainder filled in from reference TRBV7-3 and TRBJ1-1): GAGVSQTPSNKVTEKGKYVELRCDPISGHTALYWYRQSLGQGPEFLIYFQGTGAADDSGLPNDRFFAVRPEGSVSTLKIQRTERGDSAVYLCASSLSRGWDTEAFFGQGTRLTVV.

The count of this clone is one. The genes are TRBV20-1 and TRBJ2-7; D is unresolved. CDR1 is DFQATT and CDR2 is SNEGSKA in the germline V gene (reference sequence). The CDR3 is 11 residues long. Trimming cost V 4 bases and J 3 bases, with 7 bases left between them. CDR3 DNA: TGCAGTGCTAAACCAGGCTACGAGCAGTACTTC. The encoded protein is CSAKPGYEQYF.

J is TRBJ2-3 and V is TRBV5-1, with TRBD1 matching 8 bases. The CDR3 is 15 residues long. The trim removed 4 bases at V and 5 bases at J, leaving 9 bases unmatched. Germline V gene lookup returns CDR1 SGHRS and CDR2 YFSETQ. The CDR3 protein is CASSLRTGQRDTQYF. CDR3 sequence (DNA): TGCGCCAGCAGCCTACGGACAGGGCAGAGAGATACGCAGTATTTT.

The rearrangement joins TRBV5-4 to TRBJ2-5, with D perhaps TRBD1 (8 bases). The CDR3 totals 15 residues. V dropped 4 bases and J dropped 4 bases, with 17 bases sitting between them. Germline CDR1 is SGHNT and CDR2 is YYREEE (reference sequence). The CDR3 DNA reads TGTGCCAGCAGCCCTACAGGGGGAGGGCGAGAGACCCAGTACTTC. Encoded protein: CASSPTGGGRETQYF.

V usage is TRBV27 and J usage is TRBJ1-6; 10 bases fit TRBD1. The CDR3 runs 16 residues. Germline V gene data show CDR1 as MNHEY and CDR2 as SMNVEV (reference sequence). V shed 5 bases and J 9 bases; nucleotides not matched to a gene: 10. CDR3 in amino acids: CASSNLDRGHGSPLHF. DNA for the CDR3: TGTGCCAGCAGTAACCTAGACAGGGGGCATGGTTCACCCCTCCACTTT.

A word on this clone: This CDR3 is also generated by other DNA sequences in the sample. V gene TRBV12-3 or TRBV12-4 combines with J gene TRBJ1-2; 7 nucleotides align to TRBD1. This CDR3 is 13 amino acids long. J was trimmed by 4 bases and V by 5 bases; bases with no gene match: 4. Here the CDR3 DNA reads TGTGCCAGCAGTCTCGGGACAGTCTATGGCTACACCTTC. This encodes CASSLGTVYGYTF.

This clone is a singleton in its sample. The V and J genes are TRBV15 and TRBJ2-3, with D unclear. Germline CDR1 and CDR2: LNHNV and YYDKDF (reference sequence). Trimming pared 3 bases from V and 6 bases from J, leaving 7 bases between. The CDR3 is 12 residues long. The DNA for the CDR3 is TGTGCCACCAGCAGGTCCCTTGATACGCAGTATTTT. Translation: CATSRSLDTQYF.

The CDR3 is CASSEVVSGSYTDTQYF. DNA for the CDR3: TGTGCCAGCAGTGAAGTGGTTAGCGGGTCTTACACAGATACGCAGTATTTT. This chain uses TRBV6-1 with TRBJ2-3, with TRBD2 matching over 7 bases. The trim removed 1 base at V and 2 bases at J, leaving 9 bases unmatched. Germline values: CDR1 MNHNS, CDR2 SASEGT. CDR3 size: 17 residues.

The gene calls are TRBV4-3 and TRBJ1-5; D gene unclear. Per germline, CDR1 LGHNA and CDR2 YSLEER. Trimming shortened V by 3 bases and J by 8 bases, and 11 bases separated the two germline ends. The CDR3 has 13 residues. This chain's CDR3 is CASSQRVDEPQHF. The CDR3 DNA follows: TGCGCCAGCAGCCAGCGGGTGGATGAGCCCCAGCATTTT.